The next 19 T cell receptor beta chains were all read from a single sample in a study of blood T cell repertoires in COVID-19. Profiling relied on immunoSEQ multiplex PCR, and the TCRdb table lists in-frame clones only, not all of them. The sample has roughly 60,000 clones; roughly 84% are singletons. Material for sequencing was peripheral blood. The receptors originated from a woman between 55 and 75 years old with acute or convalescent COVID-19.

This clone was recorded a few times. This chain links TRBV20-1 with TRBJ2-5, with unresolved D. CDR3 length equals 11 residues. With 3 bases removed from V and 2 bases from J, the gap between germline ends came to 4 bases. Per germline, CDR1 DFQATT and CDR2 SNEGSKA (reference sequence). The CDR3 DNA reads as TGCAGTGCTAGCACTCAAGAGACCCAGTACTTC. Its protein product is CSASTQETQYF.

The chain uses TRBV4-2 and TRBJ1-1; 7 nucleotides line up with TRBD1. This CDR3 comprises 15 residues. The germline V gene encodes CDR1 LGHNA and CDR2 YNFKEQ. V gave up 3 bases and J gave up 4 bases; unmatched junction bases: 8. CDR3 in DNA: TGTGCCAGCAGCCATGGACCGGGACAGCGCACTGAAGCTTTCTTT. Translation gives CASSHGPGQRTEAFF.

In this sample, this clone turned up a few times. The chain is built from TRBV18 and TRBJ1-1; D call uncertain. Trimming stripped 0 bases from V and 5 bases from J, with 10 bases between. From germline, CDR1 is KGHSH and CDR2 LQKENI. The CDR3 sequence is 14 residues long. CDR3 sequence reads: CASSPPQARTEAFF. The CDR3 nucleotides read TGTGCCAGCTCACCACCGCAGGCCCGGACTGAAGCTTTCTTT.

This chain joins TRBV10-3 and TRBJ1-2; 7 bases are shared with TRBD1. Losses at the gene ends were 8 bases for V and 6 bases for J; bases not matched to a gene: 12. This CDR3 comprises 14 residues. Germline loops: CDR1 ENHRY, CDR2 SYGVKD. CDR3 in amino acids: CAIDGAGGSHGYTF. For the CDR3, the DNA is TGTGCCATCGACGGGGCAGGGGGGAGTCATGGCTACACCTTC.

The chain is built from TRBV19 and TRBJ1-3; 9 bases align to TRBD1. This CDR3 is 13 amino acids long. The J segment lost 5 bases and the V segment lost 9 bases, leaving 5 bases of the junction unmatched. In germline, CDR1 is LNHDA, CDR2 SQIVND (reference sequence). CDR3 DNA: TGTGCCAGCCTTGGACAGGGGAGAAACACCATATATTTT. Residues: CASLGQGRNTIYF.

The V gene is TRBV5-6, the J gene TRBJ2-3; TRBD1 is a possible D gene (6 bases). The V and J ends lost 4 bases and 7 bases respectively, with 13 bases between them. This CDR3 is built from 13 residues. The germline V gene has CDR1 SGHDT and CDR2 YYEEEE. CDR3 sequence (DNA): TGTGCCAGCAGCGGCCCAGGGGCGAATACGCAGTATTTT. Translation gives CASSGPGANTQYF.

The rearrangement joins TRBV6-5 to TRBJ1-5; 7 bases agree with TRBD1. Germline V gene lookup returns CDR1 MNHEY and CDR2 SVGAGI. V was clipped by 5 bases and J by 3 bases; unmatched bases: 7. The CDR3 consists of 15 residues. CDR3 sequence: CASSTQGIVNQPQHF. The CDR3, as DNA: TGTGCCAGCAGTACACAGGGGATTGTCAATCAGCCCCAGCATTTT.

The chain joins TRBV5-1 to TRBJ1-1, with D perhaps TRBD1 (5 bases). Trimming removed 4 bases at V and 6 bases at J, with 10 bases between. Germline V CDR1 and CDR2: SGHRS, YFSETQ. The CDR3 runs 12 residues. The DNA for the CDR3 is TGCGCCAGCAGCCGTGACAGCTCTGAAGCTTTCTTT. Translating gives CASSRDSSEAFF.

The chain is built from TRBV6-5 and TRBJ1-2, with no clear D. Germline CDR1 MNHEY, CDR2 SVGAGI. The CDR3 is made up of 15 amino acids. The V gene lost 2 bases and the J gene lost 0 bases, with 10 bases spanning the gap. This chain's CDR3 is CASSYVSGANYGYTF. The CDR3 nucleotides are TGTGCCAGCAGTTACGTCTCTGGAGCTAACTATGGCTACACCTTC.

This clone has only a few counts. The V and J genes are TRBV19 and TRBJ1-2; D unresolved. This CDR3 is built from 14 residues. Trimming removed 3 bases at V and 4 bases at J, with 12 bases between. Germline V gives CDR1 LNHDA, CDR2 SQIVND (reference sequence). The CDR3 DNA is TGTGCCAGTAGTATCTCGGGATCCACCTATGGCTACACCTTC. It yields the protein CASSISGSTYGYTF. The full variable domain, rest sourced from reference TRBV19 and TRBJ1-2, is DGGITQSPKYLFRKEGQNVTLSCEQNLNHDAMYWYRQDPGQGLRLIYYSQIVNDFQKGDIAEGYSVSREKKESFPLTVTSAQKNPTAFYLCASSISGSTYGYTFGSGTRLTVV.

V is TRBV9 and J is TRBJ1-2, with D possibly TRBD1 on 5 matching bases. The CDR3 is 13 residues long. CDR1 and CDR2 (germline): SGDLS, YYNGEE. The V end lost 0 bases, the J end lost 6 bases, and 9 bases lay between the germline ends. CDR3 nucleotides: TGTGCCAGCAGCGTAGGGGGCGTGCATGGCTACACCTTC. It is translated as CASSVGGVHGYTF.

J is TRBJ2-3 and V is TRBV6-6; a weak D match, TRBD1 (6 bases). The length of the CDR3 is 13 residues. V was shortened by 4 bases and J by 7 bases, with 12 bases between the two germline ends. Germline CDR1 and CDR2: MNHNY and SVGAGI (reference sequence). CDR3 sequence (DNA): TGTGCCAGCAGTTGGGGGCCTGGGAATACGCAGTATTTT. Encoded protein: CASSWGPGNTQYF.

The rearrangement uses TRBV19 and TRBJ2-3, with 8 bases matching TRBD1. After removal of 2 bases from V and 1 base from J, the junction contained 5 bases not matched to a gene. Germline assignment: CDR1 LNHDA and CDR2 SQIVND (reference sequence). The CDR3 is made up of 16 amino acids. The CDR3 nucleotides are TGTGCCAGTAGTATACTTCTGGGACAGGGCACAGATACGCAGTATTTT. This sequence encodes CASSILLGQGTDTQYF.

This chain uses TRBV5-4 with TRBJ1-1; D call uncertain. Trimming removed 0 bases from V and 2 bases from J, with 5 bases in between. Germline CDR1 reads SGHNT; CDR2 reads YYREEE (reference sequence). The CDR3 runs to 13 residues. In nucleotides, the CDR3 is TGTGCCAGCAGCTTGGACACAAACACTGAAGCTTTCTTT. Translating gives CASSLDTNTEAFF. The whole variable domain, remainder taken from reference TRBV5-4 and TRBJ1-1, is ETGVTQSPTHLIKTRGQQVTLRCSSQSGHNTVSWYQQALGQGPQFIFQYYREEENGRGNFPPRFSGLQFPNYSSELNVNALELDDSALYLCASSLDTNTEAFFGQGTRLTVV.

The rearrangement uses TRBV14 and TRBJ2-3, with D perhaps TRBD2 (5 bases). V lost 1 base and J lost 9, with 17 bases in between. The CDR3 loop spans 15 amino acids. The V gene's germline CDR1 is SGHDN and CDR2 FVKESK. CDR3 amino acids: CASSQAHSPPGTQYF. CDR3 DNA sequence: TGTGCCAGCAGCCAAGCCCATTCGCCCCCGGGAACGCAGTATTTT.

This clone came up a few times. The chain uses TRBV5-1 and TRBJ1-4; D is ambiguous. Germline CDR1 reads SGHRS; CDR2 reads YFSETQ. The germline V and J ends were trimmed by 4 bases and 3 bases, with 7 bases remaining between them. The CDR3 is 13 residues long. CDR3 nucleotide sequence: TGCGCCAGCAGCGGCATCCCTAATGAAAAACTGTTTTTT. This codes for CASSGIPNEKLFF.

V and J are TRBV11-2 and TRBJ2-3, with 10 nucleotides matching TRBD1. The length of the CDR3 is 14 residues. Germline CDR1 is SGHAT and CDR2 is FQNNGV. The V segment lost 5 bases and the J segment 3 bases; nucleotides outside the gene matches: 2. The CDR3 here is CASSGTGVTDTQYF. Written as DNA, the CDR3 is TGTGCCAGCAGCGGGACAGGGGTGACAGATACGCAGTATTTT.

The chain uses TRBV7-2 and TRBJ2-5, with D perhaps matching TRBD1 (6 bases). The germline V gene has CDR1 SGHTA and CDR2 FQGNSA. The CDR3 sequence is 14 residues long. Trimming left V 1 base short and J 2 bases short, with 8 bases between. CDR3 loop: CASSLEGGQETQYF. DNA for the CDR3: TGTGCCAGCAGCTTAGAAGGGGGACAAGAGACCCAGTACTTC.

This chain connects TRBV9 to TRBJ1-6; D gene ambiguous. Trimming left V 3 bases short and J 0 bases short, with 10 bases between. The germline CDR1 and CDR2 sequences are SGDLS and YYNGEE. The CDR3 is made up of 16 amino acids. CDR3 loop: CASSGPPGSYNSPLHF. The CDR3 bases are TGTGCCAGCAGCGGGCCCCCAGGCTCCTATAATTCACCCCTCCACTTT.